This TCR beta chain was sequenced during a study of blood T cell repertoires in COVID-19. Germline V gene lookup returns CDR1 SGHRS and CDR2 YFSETQ. Unmatched junction bases numbered 9, after V lost 6 bases and J lost 9 bases. CDR3 size: 14 residues. Sequencing was performed with immunoSEQ multiplex PCR; in TCRdb, only in-frame clones are kept and a portion is missing. Here the sample spans approximately 60,000 clones, roughly 80% being singletons. The rearrangement uses TRBV5-1 and TRBJ2-1; the match to TRBD1 covers 10 bases. This sequence originates from a woman between 55 and 75 years old with acute or convalescent COVID-19. Sample: peripheral blood. The CDR3 spells CASTLTGGASEQFF. The CDR3 DNA sequence: TGCGCCAGCACCCTGACAGGGGGCGCGAGTGAGCAGTTCTTC.